Listed here are 22 T cell receptor beta chains from one sample, sequenced in a study of blood T cell repertoires in COVID-19. Profiled with immunoSEQ multiplex PCR; TCRdb holds only in-frame clones, not every one. This sample has approximately 180,000 clones; approximately 83% occur once, and the top ten carry over 9.5%. Sequenced: peripheral blood. The receptors originated from a human donor with active or convalescent COVID-19. The donor label of this sample is uncertain.

The chain has TRBV2 and TRBJ2-5; TRBD2 aligns across 11 bases. The CDR3 is 17 amino acids. Looked up from germline, CDR1 is SNHLY and CDR2 is FYNNEI. With V trimmed by 2 bases and J by 5 bases, 10 bases remained unmatched. CDR3 protein: CASSENPLAGVVETQYF. CDR3 bases: TGTGCCAGCAGTGAAAACCCACTAGCGGGAGTTGTGGAGACCCAGTACTTC.

This clone was observed a handful of times. The rearrangement uses TRBV28 and TRBJ2-2, with TRBD2 matching 7 bases. CDR1 is MDHEN and CDR2 is SYDVKM in the germline V gene. J gave up 0 bases and V 3 bases, and 16 bases lay outside the gene matches. The CDR3 covers 20 residues. For the CDR3, the DNA is TGTGCCAGCAGTTTTCGGGGTATACTTATAGCGGGTACGAACACCGGGGAGCTGTTTTTT. Translation gives CASSFRGILIAGTNTGELFF.

This clone was seen only a few times. The gene calls are TRBV24-1 and TRBJ2-2; TRBD2 matches at 7 bases. CDR1 and CDR2 (germline): KGHDR, SFDVKD. The CDR3 has 14 residues. V was pared by 5 bases and J by 3 bases, with 2 bases of the junction left unmatched. CDR3 DNA sequence: TGTGCCACCAGTGGGACTAGAGACACCGGGGAGCTGTTTTTT. Translating gives CATSGTRDTGELFF.

The chain employs TRBV12-5 and TRBJ2-6, with 7 bases aligning to TRBD1. The junction had 1 base not matched to a gene; V was cut back by 0 bases and J by 2 bases. CDR1 is LGHNT and CDR2 is FRNRAP in the germline V gene. The CDR3 spans 16 residues. Written as DNA, the CDR3 is TGTGCTAGTGGTTTGGTACAGGGGACTGGGGCCAACGTCCTGACTTTC. Translated, it gives CASGLVQGTGANVLTF.

This clone was found a few times. The chain employs TRBV5-1 and TRBJ1-2; possible D gene TRBD1, 5 bases. Trimming cost V 3 bases and J 9 bases, with 15 bases left between them. The CDR3 length is 13 residues. Germline V gives CDR1 SGHRS, CDR2 YFSETQ. Written as DNA, the CDR3 is TGCGCCAGCAGCTCCGACCAGGGAAGTAGCTACACCTTC. It translates to CASSSDQGSSYTF.

This chain joins TRBV6-5 and TRBJ2-3; possibly TRBD1 for D (6 bases). CDR3 length equals 14 residues. CDR1 and CDR2 from the germline V gene are MNHEY and SVGAGI. Trimming left V 7 bases short and J 6 bases short, with 17 bases between. The CDR3 coding sequence is TGTGCCAGCAAGTCACAGGGAAATGAGGATACGCAGTATTTT. This translates into CASKSQGNEDTQYF.

This rearrangement joins TRBV30 to TRBJ1-2; 8 bases are shared with TRBD1. J was trimmed by 5 bases and V by 7 bases; bases with no gene match: 6. This CDR3 is built from 12 residues. Germline loops: CDR1 GTSNPN, CDR2 SVGIG (reference sequence). The CDR3 nucleotides are TGTGCCTTGGACAGGGAGGGGTATGGCTACACCTTC. Amino acids: CALDREGYGYTF. Full variable domain (missing parts from reference TRBV30 and TRBJ1-2): SQTIHQWPATLVQPVGSPLSLECTVEGTSNPNLYWYRQAAGRGLQLLFYSVGIGQISSEVPQNLSASRPQDRQFILSSKKLLLSDSGFYLCALDREGYGYTFGSGTRLTVV.

The chain uses TRBV7-2 and TRBJ1-2, with 7 bases fitting TRBD1. The CDR3 has 15 residues. Germline CDR1 and CDR2: SGHTA and FQGNSA. V was clipped by 3 bases and J by 8 bases; unmatched bases: 12. The CDR3 coding sequence is TGTGCCAGCAGCTTTAGAGCCAACAGGGGCGACGGCTACACCTTC. Translated: CASSFRANRGDGYTF.

This clone has only one observation. The gene calls are TRBV4-1 and TRBJ2-1; TRBD1 matches 7 bases. V gave up 4 bases and J gave up 5 bases; unmatched junction bases: 8. The CDR3 covers 15 residues. Per germline, CDR1 MGHRA and CDR2 YSYEKL. The CDR3 spells CASSLGPGGNNEQFF. The CDR3 DNA reads as TGCGCCAGCAGCCTTGGACCAGGGGGAAACAATGAGCAGTTCTTC.

The V and J genes are TRBV28 and TRBJ2-3; TRBD2 aligns across 9 bases. The CDR3 runs to 14 residues. With V trimmed by 6 bases and J by 0 bases, 1 base remained unmatched. Germline CDR1 is MDHEN and CDR2 is SYDVKM. CDR3 amino acids: CASRRGGSTDTQYF. The CDR3 DNA follows: TGTGCCAGCAGGCGGGGGGGGAGCACAGATACGCAGTATTTT. Complete variable domain (other parts from reference TRBV28 and TRBJ2-3): DVKVTQSSRYLVKRTGEKVFLECVQDMDHENMFWYRQDPGLGLRLIYFSYDVKMKEKGDIPEGYSVSREKKERFSLILESASTNQTSMYLCASRRGGSTDTQYFGPGTRLTVL.

This clone turned up a few times. The CDR3 sequence is CATSDPGPQKRETQYF. CDR3 DNA: TGTGCCACCAGTGACCCCGGTCCCCAAAAGCGAGAGACCCAGTACTTC. This chain joins TRBV24-1 and TRBJ2-5; D gene uncertain. Germline V gives CDR1 KGHDR, CDR2 SFDVKD. This CDR3 comprises 16 residues. The V and J ends lost 4 bases and 4 bases respectively, with 18 bases between them.

The genes are TRBV6-5 and TRBJ1-2; 10 positions match TRBD1. The CDR3 extends over 14 amino acids. After removal of 6 bases from V and 4 bases from J, the junction contained 5 bases not matched to a gene. Germline loops: CDR1 MNHEY, CDR2 SVGAGI. The CDR3 protein is CASRGQGTLYGYTF. The CDR3 DNA reads TGTGCCAGCAGGGGACAGGGGACCCTCTATGGCTACACCTTC.

The chain couples TRBV19 to TRBJ1-3, with 8 positions matching TRBD1. Germline V gene sequence: CDR1 LNHDA, CDR2 SQIVND (reference sequence). There are 17 residues in the CDR3. The V and J ends lost 6 bases and 0 bases, in that order; junction bases with no gene match: 10. In nucleotides, the CDR3 is TGTGCCAGTAGCACCGGGGACAGGTTACACTCTGGAAACACCATATATTTT. Amino acid sequence: CASSTGDRLHSGNTIYF.

The V call is TRBV29-1, the J call TRBJ1-2; D not resolved. Trimming removed 7 bases at V and 0 bases at J, with 18 bases between. The CDR3 length is 15 residues. Germline V CDR1 and CDR2: SQVTM, ANQGSEA. CDR3 bases: TGCAGCGCCCATACGATGGAGCAAGCTAACTATGGCTACACCTTC. Translating gives CSAHTMEQANYGYTF.

This clone was counted a single time. The chain has TRBV28 and TRBJ1-2; TRBD1 matches at 9 bases. This CDR3 has 15 amino acids. V dropped 7 bases and J dropped 6; count of bases not matched to a gene: 12. Germline assignment: CDR1 MDHEN and CDR2 SYDVKM. The CDR3 nucleotides read TGTGCCAGCACCCGCCGGGACAGGGTTTGGGATGGCTACACCTTC. Its translation: CASTRRDRVWDGYTF.

This clone was detected a few times. The rearrangement joins TRBV4-2 to TRBJ2-2; unclear D gene. Germline CDR1 LGHNA, CDR2 YNFKEQ. The V gene lost 7 bases and the J gene lost 2 bases, with 17 bases spanning the gap. The CDR3 extends over 16 amino acids. The CDR3 spells CASTPRVAANTGELFF. In nucleotides, the CDR3 is TGTGCCAGCACCCCCCGGGTGGCAGCCAACACCGGGGAGCTGTTTTTT.

This chain uses TRBV29-1 with TRBJ2-3; D perhaps matches TRBD2 (5 bases). V lost 8 bases and J 6 bases, leaving 15 bases between the germline ends. This CDR3 is 12 amino acids long. Per the germline V gene, CDR1 is SQVTM and CDR2 is ANQGSEA. The CDR3: CSSNSRGDTQYF. CDR3 in DNA: TGCAGCAGTAACTCCCGGGGTGATACGCAGTATTTT.

The chain combines TRBV11-2 with TRBJ2-1; D may be TRBD1 (6 bases). CDR1 is SGHAT and CDR2 is FQNNGV in the germline V gene. The CDR3 loop spans 14 amino acids. With 2 bases removed from V and 6 bases from J, the gap between germline ends came to 11 bases. The CDR3 loop reads CASSLQGSANEQFF. DNA for the CDR3: TGTGCCAGCAGCTTACAGGGGTCAGCCAATGAGCAGTTCTTC.

The genes are TRBV30 and TRBJ1-4, with no clear D. Germline V gives CDR1 GTSNPN, CDR2 SVGIG (reference sequence). The V end lost 2 bases, the J end lost 4 bases, and 11 bases lay between the germline ends. There are 14 residues in the CDR3. CDR3 coding DNA: TGTGCCTGGAGTCCTGCCGTCGGTAATGAAAAACTGTTTTTT. Protein product: CAWSPAVGNEKLFF. The full variable domain, in which reference TRBV30 and TRBJ1-4 provide the parts outside the CDR3, is SQTIHQWPATLVQPVGSPLSLECTVEGTSNPNLYWYRQAAGRGLQLLFYSVGIGQISSEVPQNLSASRPQDRQFILSSKKLLLSDSGFYLCAWSPAVGNEKLFFGSGTQLSVL.

V and J are TRBV2 and TRBJ1-4, with D perhaps matching TRBD1 (5 bases). Looked up from germline, CDR1 is SNHLY and CDR2 is FYNNEI. There are 13 residues in the CDR3. V gave up 10 bases and J gave up 7 bases, with 16 bases separating them. This chain's CDR3 is CAIKGPAGEKLFF. The CDR3 region has the DNA TGTGCCATAAAGGGGCCCGCAGGTGAAAAACTGTTTTTT.

The V gene is TRBV5-1, the J gene TRBJ2-1; no clear D gene. This CDR3 region has 15 residues. V shed 0 bases and J shed 10 bases, with 17 bases lying between them. Germline assignment: CDR1 SGHRS and CDR2 YFSETQ. CDR3 amino acids: CASSLEVQIPGEQFF. The DNA for the CDR3 is TGCGCCAGCAGCTTGGAAGTACAGATCCCTGGCGAGCAGTTCTTC.

The V and J genes are TRBV9 and TRBJ1-2, with TRBD1 matching 10 bases. J lost 9 bases, V lost 4 bases, and 9 bases had no gene match. This CDR3 spans 14 amino acids. Germline values: CDR1 SGDLS, CDR2 YYNGEE. In DNA form, the CDR3 reads TGTGCCAGCAGCCGTCCGGGACAGGGGTTTCGCTACACCTTC. Encoded protein: CASSRPGQGFRYTF.